The clone carrying this T cell receptor beta chain appeared many times. Its antigen is not identified. Regions amplified from RNA transcripts were the TCR beta CDR3 regions. A first-round RT-PCR of the TCR CDR3 used the HTBI primer set. MiXCR was run by TCRdb on the multiplex PCR reads, yielding one entry per CDR3 protein. The sample lists under 400,000 distinct CDR3 sequences, roughly 15% occurring once. Ophthalmopathy patients showed a Clinical Activity Score of at least 3, NOSPECS grade of at least 4 and duration under 3 months. Uncontrolled infection, other autoimmune disease, pregnancy and lactation each barred patients from inclusion. These data belong to a study of T cells in Graves' hyperthyroidism and ophthalmopathy. Study-level points and caveats: A model using 13 V-J features told ophthalmopathy apart from stable hyperthyroidism. Most thyroid clonotypes expanded above 0.001 were also detected in blood.

The receptor's source is a woman aged 60-75 years with Graves' ophthalmopathy. The sequenced material came from blood.

The CDR3 region is CASGLGGGVEQYF. CDR3 nucleotides: TGTGCCAGCGGGCTCGGGGGGGGCGTCGAGCAGTACTTC. V usage is TRBV11-2 and J usage is TRBJ2-7; TRBD2 matches at 8 bases. V lost 8 bases to trimming and J lost 6 bases; unmatched junction nucleotides: 9. Germline CDR1 reads SGHAT; CDR2 reads FQNNGV. CDR3 length: 13 residues.